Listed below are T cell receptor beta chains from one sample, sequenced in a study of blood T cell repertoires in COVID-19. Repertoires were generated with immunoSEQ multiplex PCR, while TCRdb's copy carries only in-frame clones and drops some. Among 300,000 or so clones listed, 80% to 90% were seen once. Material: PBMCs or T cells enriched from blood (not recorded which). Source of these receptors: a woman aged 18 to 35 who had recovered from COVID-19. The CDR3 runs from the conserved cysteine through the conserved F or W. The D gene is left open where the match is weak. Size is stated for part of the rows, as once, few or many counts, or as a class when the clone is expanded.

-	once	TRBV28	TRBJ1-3	TGTGCCAGCACCTCGGGGAACTCTGGAAACACCATATATTTT	CASTSGNSGNTIYF
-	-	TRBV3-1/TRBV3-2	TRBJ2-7	TGTGCCAGCAGCCAAGCGGAGGGCCTCTCCTACGAGCAGTACTTC	CASSQAEGLSYEQYF
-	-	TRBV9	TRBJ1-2	TGTGCCAGCAGCGTAGGGCAGATCTATGGCTACACCTTC	CASSVGQIYGYTF
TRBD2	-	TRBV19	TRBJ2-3	TGTGCCAGTAGTATAGCCCTAGCGGGCACCAAATCCCGCACAGATACGCAGTATTTT	CASSIALAGTKSRTDTQYF
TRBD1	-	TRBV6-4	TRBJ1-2	TGTGCCAGCAGGAACGACAGGGTCTGGGGCTACACCTTC	CASRNDRVWGYTF
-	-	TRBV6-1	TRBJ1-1	TGTGCCAGCAGTGTAGCAGGAGGCACTGAAGCTTTCTTT	CASSVAGGTEAFF
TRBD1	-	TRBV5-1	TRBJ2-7	TGCGCCAGCAGCGGCGGGACAGGGGCAGGCTACGAGCAGTACTTC	CASSGGTGAGYEQYF
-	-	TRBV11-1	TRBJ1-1	TGTGCCAGCAGCGGGACAAATCGGTATAACACTGAAGCTTTCTTT	CASSGTNRYNTEAFF
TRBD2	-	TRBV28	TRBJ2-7	TGTGCCAGCAGTTTATGGGGGGGGATGACAGCGAAAAACCGCCACGAGCAGTACTTC	CASSLWGGMTAKNRHEQYF
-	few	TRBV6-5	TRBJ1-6	TGTGCCAGCAGTTACTCGACAGGTGATAATTCACCCCTCCACTTT	CASSYSTGDNSPLHF
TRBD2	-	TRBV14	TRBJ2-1	TGTGCCAGCAGCCCTCGGCCGGGACTAGCGGGAGGGAGACATGAGCAGTTCTTC	CASSPRPGLAGGRHEQFF
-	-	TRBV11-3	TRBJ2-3	TGTGCCAGCAGCACCTCCGGGACTGGCACAGATACGCAGTATTTT	CASSTSGTGTDTQYF
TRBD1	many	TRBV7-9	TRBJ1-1	TGTGCCAGCAGCTTAGGGGGGACAGGGTCCTCAAACACTGAAGCTTTCTTT	CASSLGGTGSSNTEAFF
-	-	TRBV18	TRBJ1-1	TGTGCCAGCTCACCGGGGGCAGGGGTGAACACTGAAGCTTTCTTT	CASSPGAGVNTEAFF
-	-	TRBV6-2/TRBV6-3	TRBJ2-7	TGTGCCAGCAGCCGTCGACTAGACTCCGAGCAGTACTTC	CASSRRLDSEQYF
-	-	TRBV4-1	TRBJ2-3	TGCGCCAGCAGCCAAGCATTCTTACATCCCAACCCCGTCGCAGATACGCAGTATTTT	CASSQAFLHPNPVADTQYF
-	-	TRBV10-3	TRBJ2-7	TGTGCCATCAGTGAGTCGGGGGCTGGGGACGAGCAGTACTTC	CAISESGAGDEQYF
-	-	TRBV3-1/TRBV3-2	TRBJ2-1	TGTGCCAGCAGCCAAGGTAACCGCTGGTTGAGGTTCTTC	CASSQGNRWLRFF
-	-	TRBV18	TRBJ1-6	TGTGCCAGCTCACAATCTTTGGCAGGCCCGGAGGGTTCACCCCTCCACTTT	CASSQSLAGPEGSPLHF
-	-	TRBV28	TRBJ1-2	TGTGCCAGCAGTTTTGCCCAGGCAGAGTGGACTAACTATGGCTACACCTTC	CASSFAQAEWTNYGYTF
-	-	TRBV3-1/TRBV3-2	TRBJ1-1	TGTGCCAGCAGCCCCAACAGTGTGAACACTGAAGCTTTCTTT	CASSPNSVNTEAFF
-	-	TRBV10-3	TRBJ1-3	TGTGCCATCAGGGACTACGGAAACACCATATATTTT	CAIRDYGNTIYF
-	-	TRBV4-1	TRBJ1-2	TGCGCCAGCAGCCAAGATATCCCCGACAGAGATCACTATGGCTACACCTTC	CASSQDIPDRDHYGYTF
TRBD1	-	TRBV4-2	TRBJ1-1	TGTGCCAGCAGCCAAGGGGGGACAGGGGGATCGAACACTGAAGCTTTCTTT	CASSQGGTGGSNTEAFF
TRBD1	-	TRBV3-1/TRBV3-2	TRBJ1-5	TGTGCCAGCAGCCAAGGGGGACAGAGCAATCAGCCCCAGCATTTT	CASSQGGQSNQPQHF
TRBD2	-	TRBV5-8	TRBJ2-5	TGTGCCAGCAGCCCGGGGGGGATTAAAGAGACCCAGTACTTC	CASSPGGIKETQYF
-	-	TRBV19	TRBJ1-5	TGTGCCAGTAGTATTCCGGGAATGGGGAATCAGCCCCAGCATTTT	CASSIPGMGNQPQHF
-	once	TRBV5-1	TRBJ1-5	TGCGCCAGCAGCCGCGGGGAGGGAGGGAATCAGCCCCAGCATTTT	CASSRGEGGNQPQHF
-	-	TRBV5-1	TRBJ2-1	TGCGCCAGCAGCTTGGGGGCCTCAACCGCCTACTATGAGCAGTTCTTC	CASSLGASTAYYEQFF
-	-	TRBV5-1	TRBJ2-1	TGCGCCAGCAGCAAATTAGCGAGCTCCTACAATGAGCAGTTCTTC	CASSKLASSYNEQFF
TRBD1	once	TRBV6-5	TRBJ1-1	TGTGCCAGCAGCAAGGGGACAGGGAGCACTGAAGCTTTCTTT	CASSKGTGSTEAFF
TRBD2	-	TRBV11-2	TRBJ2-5	TGTGCCAGCAGCTCCTATCTAGCGGGAGGGTTTGAGACCCAGTACTTC	CASSSYLAGGFETQYF
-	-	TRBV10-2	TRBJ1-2	TGCGCCACTATAGAGGGAGGCGGCTACACCTTC	CATIEGGGYTF
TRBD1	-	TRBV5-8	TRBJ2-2	TGTGCCAGCAGCTTCGGTGGAGTGTGGGTGCGACAGGGGGACACCGGGGAGCTGTTTTTT	CASSFGGVWVRQGDTGELFF
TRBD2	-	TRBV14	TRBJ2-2	TGTGCCAGCAGCCAAGATGTCGGGGGGATGGTCACCGGGGAGCTGTTTTTT	CASSQDVGGMVTGELFF
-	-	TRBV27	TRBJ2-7	TGTGCCAGCAGTTTAATCCCCCCGAACGGCGAGCAGTACTTC	CASSLIPPNGEQYF
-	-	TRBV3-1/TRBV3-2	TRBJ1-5	TGTGCCAGCAGCCAAGATGCGGGAGGAGGTCAGCCCCAGCATTTT	CASSQDAGGGQPQHF
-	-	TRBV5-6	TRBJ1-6	TGTGCCAGCCCTCATAAGAAGGGAGGTGTCGGATCACCCCTCCACTTT	CASPHKKGGVGSPLHF
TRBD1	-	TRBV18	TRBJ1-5	TGTGCCAGCTCACCACCGGGACAGAGCAATCAGCCCCAGCATTTT	CASSPPGQSNQPQHF
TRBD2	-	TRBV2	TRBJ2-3	TGTGCCAGCGGGAGGGACGGGAGCACAGATACGCAGTATTTT	CASGRDGSTDTQYF
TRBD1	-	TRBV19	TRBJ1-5	TGTGCCAGTCGGGACAGGGGAATAAGCAATCAGCCCCAGCATTTT	CASRDRGISNQPQHF
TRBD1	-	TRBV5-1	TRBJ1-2	TGCGCCAGCAGCGCAGGGGACAGTGGCTACACCTTC	CASSAGDSGYTF
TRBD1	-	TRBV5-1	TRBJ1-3	TGCGCCAGCAGGACCGGGACAGCCTCTGGAAACACCATATATTTT	CASRTGTASGNTIYF
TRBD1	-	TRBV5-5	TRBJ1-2	TGTGCCAGCAGCCCACAGGGGGCGGAGTATGGCTACACCTTC	CASSPQGAEYGYTF
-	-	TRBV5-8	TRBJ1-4	TGTGCCAGCAGCTTAGGGACAAATGAAAAACTGTTTTTT	CASSLGTNEKLFF
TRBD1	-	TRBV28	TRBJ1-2	TGTGCCAGCAGCCCGGCCGGGACAGGGTACTCGTATGGCTACACCTTC	CASSPAGTGYSYGYTF
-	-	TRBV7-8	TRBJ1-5	TGTGCCAGCAGCTCCTCTACTCAGCCCCAGCATTTT	CASSSSTQPQHF
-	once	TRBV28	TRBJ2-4	TGTGCCAGCACCGTCGGTGGAGCCAAAAACATTCAGTACTTC	CASTVGGAKNIQYF
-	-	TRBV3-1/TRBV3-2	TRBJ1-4	TGTGCCAGCAGCCAACCCGGGGGGCTGGAAAAACTGTTTTTT	CASSQPGGLEKLFF